The 10 T cell receptor beta chains presented below share a single source sample, sequenced in a study of blood T cells in healthy people across ages (dated by TCRdb to between 2014 and 2017). Libraries were constructed by 5' RACE. Sequencing was carried out with an Illumina HiSeq 2500. The second PCR ran for roughly 7 to 12 cycles and used a J-beta primer mix along with a sample-barcoded 5' primer. TCRdb itself trimmed the public reads at Q25 with fastp, ran MiXCR and retained productive beta chains. All rows with the same CDR3 protein become a single entry with the most common DNA and genes. The sample table holds 1.2 million to 1.5 million distinct CDR3 sequences, of which around 59% were seen once. In total, the top ten clones hold 5% to 7% of the sample. The sequencing input was blood. These receptors originate from a man aged 18 to 29 in good health.

The chain links TRBV7-2 to TRBJ2-7; the match to TRBD2 covers 15 bases. V was pared by 1 base and J by 3 bases, with 4 bases of the junction left unmatched. CDR3 length equals 17 residues. Germline-derived CDR1 and CDR2 are SGHTA and FQGNSA. The CDR3, as DNA: TGTGCCAGCAGCTTAGGAGGGACTAGCGGGGGGAGCTACGAGCAGTACTTC. Its translation: CASSLGGTSGGSYEQYF.

This chain joins TRBV28 and TRBJ2-2, with TRBD1 matching over 9 bases. The CDR3 covers 18 residues. The V segment lost 1 base and the J segment 3 bases; nucleotides outside the gene matches: 9. Germline CDR1 MDHEN, CDR2 SYDVKM. The CDR3 protein is CASSLLKQGASYTGELFF. In nucleotides, the CDR3 is TGTGCCAGCAGTTTATTAAAACAGGGGGCCTCTTACACCGGGGAGCTGTTTTTT.

The genes are TRBV6-5 and TRBJ1-6; the D gene is possibly TRBD1 (5 bases). Trimming took off 4 bases at V and 10 bases at J, with 20 bases between the two ends. This CDR3 is built from 16 residues. In germline, CDR1 is MNHEY, CDR2 SVGAGI. The CDR3 loop reads CASSFLNPGRGSPLHF. CDR3 bases: TGTGCCAGCAGTTTCCTTAATCCAGGGCGAGGATCACCCCTCCACTTT.

The CDR3 nucleotides are TGCAGTGCTCGAACCGGGACAGGGGACAATCAGCCCCAGCATTTT. It is translated as CSARTGTGDNQPQHF. The J gene is TRBJ1-5, the V gene TRBV20-1; 10 nucleotides agree with TRBD1. Germline loops: CDR1 DFQATT, CDR2 SNEGSKA (reference sequence). The CDR3 runs 15 residues. The V gene end was trimmed by 5 bases and the J gene end by 3 bases; junction bases not matched to a gene: 7.

The genes are TRBV5-6 and TRBJ1-5; a possible D gene is TRBD1 (5 bases). Trimming shortened V by 3 bases and J by 3 bases, and 10 bases separated the two germline ends. Per germline, CDR1 SGHDT and CDR2 YYEEEE. The CDR3 has 14 amino acids. The CDR3 here is CASSSGLYNQPQHF. The CDR3 region has the DNA TGTGCCAGCAGCTCGGGACTGTACAATCAGCCCCAGCATTTT.

This clonotype was detected a few times. The V call is TRBV27, the J call TRBJ1-1; D perhaps matches TRBD1 (5 bases). Germline CDR1 and CDR2: MNHEY and SMNVEV (reference sequence). The V and J ends lost 8 bases and 0 bases respectively, with 13 bases between them. The CDR3 covers 14 residues. In nucleotides, the CDR3 is TGTGCCAGCCACCGGGACGGAATGAACACTGAAGCTTTCTTT. This sequence encodes CASHRDGMNTEAFF.

This clonotype appeared a few times. The chain combines TRBV29-1 with TRBJ2-7; D may be TRBD2 (6 bases). Germline V gene sequence: CDR1 SQVTM, CDR2 ANQGSEA. This CDR3 is 13 amino acids long. V was pared by 4 bases and J by 5 bases, with 15 bases between. CDR3 nucleotide sequence: TGCAGCGTTGGGGTGACTAGGACGAACGAGCAGTACTTC. Encoded protein: CSVGVTRTNEQYF.

This clonotype was seen more than once but under ten times. The chain carries TRBV20-1 and TRBJ2-1, with a weak D call TRBD2 (5 bases). Germline V gives CDR1 DFQATT, CDR2 SNEGSKA (reference sequence). V was trimmed by 5 bases and J by 1 base, leaving 12 bases between them. The CDR3 length is 14 residues. In DNA, the CDR3 is TGCAGTGCTGTCGGCGGGCCTTCCTACAATGAGCAGTTCTTC. It is translated as CSAVGGPSYNEQFF.

This clonotype is a singleton in its sample. The chain joins TRBV6-5 to TRBJ1-2; D gene unclear. V was shortened by 8 bases and J by 8 bases, with 15 bases between the two germline ends. Germline assignment: CDR1 MNHEY and CDR2 SVGAGI. The length of the CDR3 is 12 residues. The CDR3 loop reads CASFSVDGGYTF. CDR3 in DNA: TGTGCCAGCTTTAGCGTAGATGGCGGCTACACCTTC.

V is TRBV29-1 and J is TRBJ2-1; 12 bases align to TRBD2. V was clipped by 3 bases and J by 8 bases; unmatched bases: 5. The CDR3 extends over 14 amino acids. From germline, CDR1 is SQVTM and CDR2 ANQGSEA. The CDR3 loop is CSVETSGRFDEQFF. The CDR3, as DNA: TGCAGCGTTGAGACTAGCGGGAGATTCGATGAGCAGTTCTTC.